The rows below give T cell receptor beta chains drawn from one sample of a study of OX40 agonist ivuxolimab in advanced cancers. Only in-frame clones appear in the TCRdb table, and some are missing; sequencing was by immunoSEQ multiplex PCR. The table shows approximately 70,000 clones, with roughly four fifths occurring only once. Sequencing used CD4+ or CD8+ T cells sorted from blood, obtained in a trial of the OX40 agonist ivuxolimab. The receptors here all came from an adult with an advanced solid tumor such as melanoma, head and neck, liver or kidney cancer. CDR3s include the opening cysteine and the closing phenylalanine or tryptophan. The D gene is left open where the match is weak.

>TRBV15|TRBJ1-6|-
CATSRNTDSPLHF
TGTGCCACCAGCAGGAACACGGATTCACCCCTCCACTTT
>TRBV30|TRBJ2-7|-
CAGNRGLRLYEQYF
TGTGCCGGAAACCGGGGGCTTCGCCTGTACGAGCAGTACTTC
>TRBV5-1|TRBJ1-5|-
CASSLGWGGNQPQHF
TGCGCCAGCAGCTTGGGGTGGGGAGGCAATCAGCCCCAGCATTTT
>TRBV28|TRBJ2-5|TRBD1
CASSLQGNRETQYF
TGTGCCAGCAGCCTACAGGGGAATCGAGAGACCCAGTACTTC
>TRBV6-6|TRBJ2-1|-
CASSTGPAYNEQFF
TGTGCCAGCAGTACGGGACCTGCCTACAATGAGCAGTTCTTC
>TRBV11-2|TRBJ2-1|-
CASSLEGEQFF
TGTGCCAGCAGCTTAGAGGGTGAGCAGTTCTTC
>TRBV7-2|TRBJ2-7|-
CASSLIPLQSSYEQYF
TGTGCCAGCAGCTTAATACCCCTTCAGAGCTCCTACGAGCAGTACTTC
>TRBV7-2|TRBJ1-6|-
CASSLGRRWNNSPLHF
TGTGCCAGCAGCTTGGGACGCCGGTGGAATAATTCACCCCTCCACTTT
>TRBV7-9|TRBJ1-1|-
CASSLKGAPKAFF
TGTGCCAGCAGCTTAAAGGGCGCCCCAAAAGCTTTCTTT
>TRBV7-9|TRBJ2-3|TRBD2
CASSLGREGLTDTQYF
TGTGCCAGCAGCTTGGGGCGGGAGGGCCTGACAGATACGCAGTATTTT